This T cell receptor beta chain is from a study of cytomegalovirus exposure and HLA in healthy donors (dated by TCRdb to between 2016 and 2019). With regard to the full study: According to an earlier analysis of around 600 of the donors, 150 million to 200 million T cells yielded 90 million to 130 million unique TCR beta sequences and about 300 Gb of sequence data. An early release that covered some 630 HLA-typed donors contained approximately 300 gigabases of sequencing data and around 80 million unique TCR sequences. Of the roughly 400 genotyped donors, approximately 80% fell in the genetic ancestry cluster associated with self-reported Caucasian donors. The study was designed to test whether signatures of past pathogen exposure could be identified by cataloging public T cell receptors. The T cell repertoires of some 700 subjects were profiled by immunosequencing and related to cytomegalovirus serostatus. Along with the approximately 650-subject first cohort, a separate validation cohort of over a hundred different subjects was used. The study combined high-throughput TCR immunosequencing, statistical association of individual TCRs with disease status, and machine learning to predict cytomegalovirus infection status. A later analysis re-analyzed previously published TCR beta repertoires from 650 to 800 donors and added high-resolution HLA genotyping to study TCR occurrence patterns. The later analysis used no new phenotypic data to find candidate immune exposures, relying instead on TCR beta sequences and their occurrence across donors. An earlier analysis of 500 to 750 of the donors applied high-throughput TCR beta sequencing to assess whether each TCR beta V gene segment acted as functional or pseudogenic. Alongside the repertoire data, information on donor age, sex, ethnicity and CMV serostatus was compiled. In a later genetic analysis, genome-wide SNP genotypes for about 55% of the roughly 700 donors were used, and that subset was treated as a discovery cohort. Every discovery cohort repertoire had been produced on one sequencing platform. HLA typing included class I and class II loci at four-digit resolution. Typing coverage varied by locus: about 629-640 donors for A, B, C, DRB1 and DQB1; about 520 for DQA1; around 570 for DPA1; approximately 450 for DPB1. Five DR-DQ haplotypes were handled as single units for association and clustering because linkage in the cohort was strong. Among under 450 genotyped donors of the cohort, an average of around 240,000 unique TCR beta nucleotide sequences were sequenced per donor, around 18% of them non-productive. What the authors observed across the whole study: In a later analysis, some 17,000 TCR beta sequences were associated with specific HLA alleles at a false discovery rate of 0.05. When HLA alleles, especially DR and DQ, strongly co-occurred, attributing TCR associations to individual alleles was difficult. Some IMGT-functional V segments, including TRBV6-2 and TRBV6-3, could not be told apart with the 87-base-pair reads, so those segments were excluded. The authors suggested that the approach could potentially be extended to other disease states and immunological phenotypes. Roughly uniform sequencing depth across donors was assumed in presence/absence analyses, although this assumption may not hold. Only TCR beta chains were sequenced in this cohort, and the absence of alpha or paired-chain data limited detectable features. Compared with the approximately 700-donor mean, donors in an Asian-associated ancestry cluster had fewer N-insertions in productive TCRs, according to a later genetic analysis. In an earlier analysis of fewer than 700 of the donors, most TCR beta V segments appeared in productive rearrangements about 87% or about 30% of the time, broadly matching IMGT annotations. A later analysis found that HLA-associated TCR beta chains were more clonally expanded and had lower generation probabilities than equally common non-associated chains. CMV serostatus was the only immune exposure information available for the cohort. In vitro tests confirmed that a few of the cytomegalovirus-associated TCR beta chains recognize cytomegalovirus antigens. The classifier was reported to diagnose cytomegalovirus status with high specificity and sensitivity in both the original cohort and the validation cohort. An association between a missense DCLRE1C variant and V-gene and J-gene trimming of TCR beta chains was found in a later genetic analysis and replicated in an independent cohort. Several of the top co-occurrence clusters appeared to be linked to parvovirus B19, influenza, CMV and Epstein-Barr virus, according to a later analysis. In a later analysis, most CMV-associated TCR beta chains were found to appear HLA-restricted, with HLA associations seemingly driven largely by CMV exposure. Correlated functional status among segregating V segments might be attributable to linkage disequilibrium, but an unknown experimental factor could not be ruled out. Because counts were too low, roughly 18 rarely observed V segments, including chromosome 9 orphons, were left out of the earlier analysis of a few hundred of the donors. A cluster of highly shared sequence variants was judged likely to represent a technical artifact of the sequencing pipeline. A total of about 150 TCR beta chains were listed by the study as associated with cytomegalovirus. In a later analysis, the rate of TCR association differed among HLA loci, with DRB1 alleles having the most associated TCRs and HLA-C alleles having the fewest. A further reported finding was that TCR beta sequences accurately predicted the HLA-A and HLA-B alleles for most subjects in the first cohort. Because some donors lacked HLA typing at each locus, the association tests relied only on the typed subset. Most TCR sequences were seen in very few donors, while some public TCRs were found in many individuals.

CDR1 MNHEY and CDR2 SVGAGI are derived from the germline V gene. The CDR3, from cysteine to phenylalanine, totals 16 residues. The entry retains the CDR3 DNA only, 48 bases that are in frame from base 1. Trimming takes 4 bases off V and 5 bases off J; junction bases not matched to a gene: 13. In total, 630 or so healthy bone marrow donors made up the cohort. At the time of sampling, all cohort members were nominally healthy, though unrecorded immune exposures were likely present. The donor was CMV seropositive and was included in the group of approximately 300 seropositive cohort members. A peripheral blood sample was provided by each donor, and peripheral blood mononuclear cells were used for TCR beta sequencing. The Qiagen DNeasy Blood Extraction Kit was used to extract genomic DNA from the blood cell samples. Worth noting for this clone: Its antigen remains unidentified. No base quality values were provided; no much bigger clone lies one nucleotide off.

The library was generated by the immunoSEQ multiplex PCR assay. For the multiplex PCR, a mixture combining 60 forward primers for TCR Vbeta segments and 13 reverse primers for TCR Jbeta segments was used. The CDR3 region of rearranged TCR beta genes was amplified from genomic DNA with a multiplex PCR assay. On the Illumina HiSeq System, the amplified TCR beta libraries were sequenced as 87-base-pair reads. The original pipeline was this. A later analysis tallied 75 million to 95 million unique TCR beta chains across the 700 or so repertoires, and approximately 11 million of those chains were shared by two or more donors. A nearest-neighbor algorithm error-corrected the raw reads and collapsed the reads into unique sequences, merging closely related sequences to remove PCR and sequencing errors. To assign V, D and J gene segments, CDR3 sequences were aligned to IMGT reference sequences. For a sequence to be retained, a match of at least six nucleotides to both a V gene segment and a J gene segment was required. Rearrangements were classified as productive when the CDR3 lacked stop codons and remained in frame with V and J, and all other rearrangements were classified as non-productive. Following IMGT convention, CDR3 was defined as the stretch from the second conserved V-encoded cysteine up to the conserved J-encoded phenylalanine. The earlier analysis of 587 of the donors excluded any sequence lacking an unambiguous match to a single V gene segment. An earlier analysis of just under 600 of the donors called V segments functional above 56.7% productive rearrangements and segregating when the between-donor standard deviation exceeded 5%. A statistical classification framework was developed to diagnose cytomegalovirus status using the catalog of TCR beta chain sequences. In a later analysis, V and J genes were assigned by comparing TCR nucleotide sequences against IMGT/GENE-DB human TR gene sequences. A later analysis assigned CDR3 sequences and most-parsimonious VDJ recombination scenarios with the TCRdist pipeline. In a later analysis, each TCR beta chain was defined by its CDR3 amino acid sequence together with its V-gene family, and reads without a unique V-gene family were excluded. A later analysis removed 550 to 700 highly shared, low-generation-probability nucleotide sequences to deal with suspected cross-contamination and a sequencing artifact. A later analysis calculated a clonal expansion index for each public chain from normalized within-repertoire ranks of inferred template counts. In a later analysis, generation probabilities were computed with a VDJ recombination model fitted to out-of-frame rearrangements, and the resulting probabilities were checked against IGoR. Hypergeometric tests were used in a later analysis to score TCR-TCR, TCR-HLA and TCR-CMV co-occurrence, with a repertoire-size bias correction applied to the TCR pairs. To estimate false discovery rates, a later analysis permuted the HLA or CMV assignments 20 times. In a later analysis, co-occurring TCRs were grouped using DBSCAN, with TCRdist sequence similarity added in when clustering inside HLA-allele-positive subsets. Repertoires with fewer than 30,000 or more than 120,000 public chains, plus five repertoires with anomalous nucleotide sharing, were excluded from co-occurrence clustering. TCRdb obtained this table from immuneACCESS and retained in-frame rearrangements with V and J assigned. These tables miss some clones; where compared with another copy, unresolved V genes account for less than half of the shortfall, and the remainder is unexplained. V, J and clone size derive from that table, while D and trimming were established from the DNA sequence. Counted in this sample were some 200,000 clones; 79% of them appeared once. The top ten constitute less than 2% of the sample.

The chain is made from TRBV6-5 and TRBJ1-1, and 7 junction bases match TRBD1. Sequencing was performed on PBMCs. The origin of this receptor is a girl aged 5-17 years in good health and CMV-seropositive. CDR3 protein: CASSFDFQGVGTEAFF. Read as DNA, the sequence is TGTGCCAGCAGTTTCGACTTCCAGGGGGTGGGAACTGAAGCTTTCTTT.